What follows are 21 T cell receptor beta chains derived from one specimen sequenced in a study of T cells in Graves' hyperthyroidism and ophthalmopathy. Regions amplified from RNA transcripts were the TCR beta CDR3 regions. Initially, a first-round RT-PCR of the TCR CDR3 employed the HTBI primer set. From the multiplex PCR reads, TCRdb called clonotypes with MiXCR, one entry per CDR3 protein. The repertoire consists of some 370,000 distinct CDR3 sequences, with 17% occurring once and the leading ten covering roughly 35%. Input material: blood. These receptors originate from a woman aged 25-40 years with Graves' hyperthyroidism that later progressed to Graves' ophthalmopathy.

The sample holds many counts of this clonotype. The V gene is TRBV12-3 or TRBV12-4, the J gene TRBJ2-3, with D unresolved. V lost 5 bases, J lost 1 base, and 7 bases lay in between. There are 13 residues in the CDR3. The CDR3 sequence: CASSHPRTDTQYF. CDR3 nucleotides: TGTGCCAGCAGTCACCCGCGCACAGATACGCAGTATTTT.

This clonotype was recorded at least ten times. V and J are TRBV10-3 and TRBJ1-6; D perhaps matches TRBD1 (5 bases). The V gene's germline CDR1 is ENHRY and CDR2 SYGVKD. Trimming took off 6 bases at V and 10 bases at J, with 13 bases between the two ends. This CDR3 has 13 amino acids. As DNA, the CDR3 is TGTGCCATCAGCCAGGGCTTCAACTCACCCCTCCACTTT. Its translation: CAISQGFNSPLHF.

This clonotype was seen a handful of times. This may come from a read error, since a much larger clone is one base off. The V and J genes are TRBV28 and TRBJ2-3, with D possibly matching TRBD1 (5 bases). CDR3 length equals 14 residues. V lost 6 bases and J lost 4, with 14 bases in between. Germline CDR1 MDHEN, CDR2 SYDVKM. The CDR3 nucleotides are TGTGCCAGCAGCTCAACAGACAGCGCAGATACGCAGTATTTT. Amino acid sequence: CASSSTDSADTQYF.

This clonotype was seen more than once but under ten times. V gene TRBV6-1 combines with J gene TRBJ2-7; D may correspond to TRBD1 or TRBD2 (5 bases each). Looked up from germline, CDR1 is MNHNS and CDR2 is SASEGT. Trimming removed 5 bases at V and 6 bases at J, with 23 bases between. This CDR3 spans 16 amino acids. DNA for the CDR3: TGTGCCAGCAGTTTCATCTCGGGACGCTTTATGGGCGAGCAGTACTTC. Protein: CASSFISGRFMGEQYF.

The sample holds a few counts of this clonotype. A much larger clonotype is one base distant, so this may be a read error. The gene calls are TRBV11-2 and TRBJ2-5; 13 positions match TRBD2. Germline lookup yields CDR1 SGHAT and CDR2 FQNNGV. The CDR3 extends over 15 amino acids. The ends lost 1 base at V and 5 bases at J; junction bases unmatched: 1. The DNA of the CDR3 is TGTGCCAGCAGCTTAGCACTAGCGGGAGGGGAGACCCAGTACTTC. Amino acid sequence: CASSLALAGGETQYF.

This clonotype was counted at least ten times. V usage is TRBV20-1 and J usage is TRBJ2-3, with TRBD2 identical over 8 bases. Unmatched junction bases numbered 3, after V lost 1 base and J lost 3 bases. Germline values: CDR1 DFQATT, CDR2 SNEGSKA (reference sequence). The CDR3 contains 14 residues. CDR3 nucleotides: TGCAGTGCTAGAGCGGGAGGGCCTACAGATACGCAGTATTTT. This translates into CSARAGGPTDTQYF.

This clonotype has only a few counts. As DNA, the CDR3 is TGTGCCAGCAGTGAAGTAGCATCCTCAGCTGGCTACACCTTC. Translated, it gives CASSEVASSAGYTF. V gene TRBV27 combines with J gene TRBJ1-2; D gene unclear. V lost 5 bases and J lost 7, with 17 bases in between. CDR1 MNHEY and CDR2 SMNVEV come from the germline V gene (reference sequence). This CDR3 region has 14 residues.

This clonotype occurred a few times. The chain uses TRBV4-2 and TRBJ2-1; 12 bases fit TRBD2. Losses at the gene ends were 0 bases for V and 6 bases for J; bases not matched to a gene: 3. The CDR3 length is 16 residues. CDR1 LGHNA and CDR2 YNFKEQ come from the germline V gene. The CDR3 DNA is TGTGCCAGCAGCCAAGAAGGACTAGCGGGGATCAATGAGCAGTTCTTC. This translates into CASSQEGLAGINEQFF.

There are many counts of this clonotype. This chain uses TRBV28 with TRBJ2-7; 7 nucleotides align to TRBD2. The CDR3 loop spans 14 amino acids. J gave up 5 bases and V 5 bases, and 9 bases lay outside the gene matches. Germline CDR1 and CDR2: MDHEN and SYDVKM. The chain's CDR3 is CASSPREYRHEQYF. DNA of the CDR3: TGTGCCAGCAGTCCGCGGGAGTATCGACACGAGCAGTACTTC.

This clonotype was observed many times. The gene calls are TRBV9 and TRBJ2-7; 7 bases fit TRBD2. CDR1 is SGDLS and CDR2 is YYNGEE in the germline V gene. The CDR3 runs to 16 residues. V gave up 0 bases and J gave up 8 bases; unmatched junction bases: 14. In DNA form, the CDR3 reads TGTGCCAGCAGCGTAGGGAACGGGAGGAGTATCACGCAGCAGTACTTC. The encoded protein is CASSVGNGRSITQQYF.

This chain joins TRBV18 and TRBJ2-7; TRBD2 aligns across 9 bases. V shed 6 bases and J 7 bases; nucleotides not matched to a gene: 16. CDR1 is KGHSH and CDR2 is LQKENI in the germline V gene. The CDR3 sequence is 16 residues long. CDR3: CASSAYPGLAGGEQYF. Written as DNA, the CDR3 is TGTGCCAGCTCGGCCTACCCGGGACTAGCAGGAGGGGAGCAGTACTTC.

This clonotype was counted many times. The CDR3 sequence: CASSASGTGSTEAFF. In DNA form, the CDR3 reads TGTGCCAGTAGTGCGTCCGGGACAGGAAGTACTGAAGCTTTCTTT. The V gene is TRBV19, the J gene TRBJ1-1; 8 bases are shared with TRBD1. The ends lost 5 bases at V and 5 bases at J; junction bases unmatched: 10. The CDR3 runs to 15 residues. Looked up from germline, CDR1 is LNHDA and CDR2 is SQIVND (reference sequence).

This clonotype was recorded many times. The chain joins TRBV9 to TRBJ1-2; D might be TRBD1 (6 bases). Looked up from germline, CDR1 is SGDLS and CDR2 is YYNGEE. This CDR3 is 16 amino acids long. V lost 0 bases and J 6 bases, leaving 18 bases between the germline ends. The CDR3 loop is CASSVDRPGDLDGYTF. The CDR3 coding sequence is TGTGCCAGCAGCGTAGATAGGCCAGGGGATTTGGATGGCTACACCTTC.

In this sample, this clonotype turned up many times. This chain links TRBV28 with TRBJ2-7; the D gene is possibly TRBD1 (6 bases). Germline V gene lookup returns CDR1 MDHEN and CDR2 SYDVKM. CDR3 length equals 14 residues. Trimming took off 6 bases at V and 2 bases at J, with 14 bases between the two ends. The CDR3 region has the DNA TGTGCCAGCAGGTGGACAGATGACACCTACGAGCAGTACTTC. This gives the protein CASRWTDDTYEQYF.

The chain has TRBV28 and TRBJ2-1, with D perhaps TRBD1 (5 bases). V was pared by 5 bases and J by 5 bases, with 7 bases between. The CDR3 runs to 12 residues. Germline assignment: CDR1 MDHEN and CDR2 SYDVKM. CDR3 in DNA: TGTGCCAGCAGTAGGGGTGACAATGAGCAGTTCTTC. This codes for CASSRGDNEQFF.

In its sample, this clonotype was seen many times. The chain is built from TRBV4-1 and TRBJ1-1; possible D gene TRBD1, 6 bases. Trimming took off 4 bases at V and 6 bases at J, with 15 bases between the two ends. The CDR3 sequence is 14 residues long. CDR1 is MGHRA and CDR2 is YSYEKL in the germline V gene. CDR3 loop: CASSLEDSASEAFF. CDR3 nucleotide sequence: TGCGCCAGCAGCCTAGAGGACAGCGCTTCTGAAGCTTTCTTT.

V and J are TRBV5-1 and TRBJ1-1; 9 positions match TRBD1. The germline gives CDR1 SGHRS, CDR2 YFSETQ. After removal of 3 bases from V and 10 bases from J, the junction contained 10 bases not matched to a gene. The CDR3 length is 14 residues. The CDR3 reads CASSWGTGRSGAFF. The DNA of the CDR3 is TGCGCCAGCAGCTGGGGGACAGGGAGAAGTGGAGCTTTCTTT.

In this sample, this clonotype turned up once. The chain carries TRBV19 and TRBJ2-7, with no clear D. V was pared by 3 bases and J by 3 bases, with 15 bases between. The CDR3 totals 15 residues. Germline lookup yields CDR1 LNHDA and CDR2 SQIVND (reference sequence). CDR3 residues: CASSIYPGYDYEQYF. For the CDR3, the DNA is TGTGCCAGTAGTATCTACCCTGGGTATGACTACGAGCAGTACTTC. The whole variable domain, filled in from reference TRBV19 and TRBJ2-7, reads DGGITQSPKYLFRKEGQNVTLSCEQNLNHDAMYWYRQDPGQGLRLIYYSQIVNDFQKGDIAEGYSVSREKKESFPLTVTSAQKNPTAFYLCASSIYPGYDYEQYFGPGTRLTVT.

This clonotype was counted ten times or more. The gene calls are TRBV12-3 or TRBV12-4 and TRBJ1-5, with D perhaps TRBD1 (6 bases). The CDR3 runs to 14 residues. Trimming left V 0 bases short and J 4 bases short, with 7 bases between. CDR3 amino acids: CASSLAGTNQPQHF. The CDR3 DNA sequence: TGTGCCAGCAGTTTAGCGGGGACAAATCAGCCCCAGCATTTT.

The chain carries TRBV12-3 or TRBV12-4 and TRBJ2-5; 10 bases are shared with TRBD2. This CDR3 has 15 amino acids. Losses at the gene ends were 3 bases for V and 9 bases for J; bases not matched to a gene: 10. Here the CDR3 reads CASSFALAGAGAQYF. CDR3 DNA sequence: TGTGCCAGCAGTTTTGCCCTAGCGGGGGCGGGGGCCCAGTACTTC.

This clonotype was counted ten times or more. The genes are TRBV11-2 and TRBJ2-3; possible D gene TRBD1, 6 bases. Germline V gives CDR1 SGHAT, CDR2 FQNNGV. CDR3 length equals 15 residues. The germline V and J ends were trimmed by 2 bases and 4 bases, with 13 bases remaining between them. The CDR3 protein is CASSLTQGRADTQYF. For the CDR3, the DNA is TGTGCCAGCAGCTTAACCCAGGGGAGAGCAGATACGCAGTATTTT.